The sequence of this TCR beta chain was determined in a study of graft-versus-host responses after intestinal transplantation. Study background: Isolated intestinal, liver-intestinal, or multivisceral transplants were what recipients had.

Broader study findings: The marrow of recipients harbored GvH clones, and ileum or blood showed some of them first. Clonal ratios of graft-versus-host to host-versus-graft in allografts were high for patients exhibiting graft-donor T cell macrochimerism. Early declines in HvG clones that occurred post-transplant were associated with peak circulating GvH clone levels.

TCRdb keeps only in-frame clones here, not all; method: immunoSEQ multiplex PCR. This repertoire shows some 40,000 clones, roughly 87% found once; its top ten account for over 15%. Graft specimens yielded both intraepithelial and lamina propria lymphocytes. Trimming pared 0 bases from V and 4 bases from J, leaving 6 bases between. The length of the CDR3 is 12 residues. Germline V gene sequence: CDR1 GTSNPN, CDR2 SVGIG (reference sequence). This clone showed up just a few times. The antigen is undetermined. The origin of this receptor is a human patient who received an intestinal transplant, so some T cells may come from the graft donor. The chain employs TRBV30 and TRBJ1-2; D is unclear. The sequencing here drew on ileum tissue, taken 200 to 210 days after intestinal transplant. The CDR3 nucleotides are TGTGCCTGGAGTGTGGACTTCTATGGCTACACCTTC. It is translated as CAWSVDFYGYTF. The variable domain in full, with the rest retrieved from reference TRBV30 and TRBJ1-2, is SQTIHQWPATLVQPVGSPLSLECTVEGTSNPNLYWYRQAAGRGLQLLFYSVGIGQISSEVPQNLSASRPQDRQFILSSKKLLLSDSGFYLCAWSVDFYGYTFGSGTRLTVV.